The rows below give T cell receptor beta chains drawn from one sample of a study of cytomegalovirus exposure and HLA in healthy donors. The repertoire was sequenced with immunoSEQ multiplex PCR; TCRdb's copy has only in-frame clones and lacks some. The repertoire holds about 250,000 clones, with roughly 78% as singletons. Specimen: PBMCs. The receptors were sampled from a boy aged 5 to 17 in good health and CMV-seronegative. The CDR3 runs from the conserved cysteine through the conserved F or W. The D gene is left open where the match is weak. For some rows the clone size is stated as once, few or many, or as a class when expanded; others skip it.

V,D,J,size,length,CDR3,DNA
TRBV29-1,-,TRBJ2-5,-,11,CSVDVGETQYF,TGCAGCGTTGACGTCGGAGAGACCCAGTACTTC
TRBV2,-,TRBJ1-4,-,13,CASKEQSDEKLFF,TGTGCCAGCAAGGAGCAGTCCGATGAAAAACTGTTTTTT
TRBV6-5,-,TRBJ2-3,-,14,CASSYGRGTDTQYF,TGTGCCAGCAGTTACGGCCGGGGCACAGATACGCAGTATTTT
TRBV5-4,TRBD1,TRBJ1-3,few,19,CASSAGTGRSPGSGNTIYF,TGTGCCAGCAGCGCCGGGACAGGCCGATCCCCAGGCTCTGGAAACACCATATATTTT
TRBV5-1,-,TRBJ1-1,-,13,CASSLTGNTEAFF,TGCGCCAGCAGCTTGACAGGTAACACTGAAGCTTTCTTT
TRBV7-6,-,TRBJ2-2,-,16,CASSRRDSMNTGELFF,TGTGCCAGCAGTCGGCGGGACTCGATGAACACCGGGGAGCTGTTTTTT
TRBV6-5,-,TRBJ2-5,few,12,CASSFLGGTQYF,TGTGCCAGCAGTTTCCTCGGGGGGACCCAGTACTTC
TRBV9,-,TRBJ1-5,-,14,CASSASKHRQPQHF,TGTGCCAGCAGCGCGTCAAAACACAGGCAGCCCCAGCATTTT
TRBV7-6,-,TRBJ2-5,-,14,CASSLGVGEETQYF,TGTGCCAGCAGCTTAGGGGTAGGGGAAGAGACCCAGTACTTC
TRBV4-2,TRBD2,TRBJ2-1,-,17,CASSQEGVAGGYNEQFF,TGTGCCAGCAGCCAAGAAGGCGTGGCGGGGGGGTACAATGAGCAGTTCTTC
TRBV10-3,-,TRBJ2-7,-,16,CAISPHPGHTFYEQYF,TGTGCCATCAGTCCACATCCGGGACATACTTTCTACGAGCAGTACTTC
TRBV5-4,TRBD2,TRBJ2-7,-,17,CASIRDLSSGGHGEQYF,TGTGCCAGCATCCGGGATTTATCTAGCGGGGGGCATGGCGAGCAGTACTTC
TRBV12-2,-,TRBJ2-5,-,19,CASRLAPHSREYFQETQYF,TGTGCAAGTCGCTTAGCCCCCCATTCCCGTGAGTACTTCCAAGAGACCCAGTACTTC
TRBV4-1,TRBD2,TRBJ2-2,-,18,CASSLGLAVTLKGGELFF,TGCGCCAGCAGCCTGGGGCTAGCGGTAACCTTGAAAGGCGGGGAGCTGTTTTTT
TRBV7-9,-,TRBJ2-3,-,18,CASSFLIGGTKDRDTQYF,TGTGCCAGCAGTTTTTTGATCGGCGGGACGAAGGATCGAGATACGCAGTATTTT
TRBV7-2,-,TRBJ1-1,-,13,CASSSQFNTEAFF,TGTGCCAGCAGCTCCCAATTCAACACTGAAGCTTTCTTT
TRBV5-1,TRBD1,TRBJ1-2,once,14,CASSVLQGDRGYTF,TGCGCCAGCAGCGTACTACAGGGGGATCGCGGCTACACCTTC
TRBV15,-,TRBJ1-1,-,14,CATRDGSTGTEAFF,TGTGCCACCAGAGACGGCAGTACGGGCACTGAAGCTTTCTTT
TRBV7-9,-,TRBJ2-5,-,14,CASSLETAQETQYF,TGTGCCAGCAGCTTAGAGACAGCCCAAGAGACCCAGTACTTC
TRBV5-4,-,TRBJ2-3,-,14,CASSPGTSTDTQYF,TGTGCCAGCAGCCCCGGGACTAGCACAGATACGCAGTATTTT
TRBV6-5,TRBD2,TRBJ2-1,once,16,CASSSTSLAGGTEQFF,TGTGCCAGCAGTTCTACTAGTCTAGCGGGAGGAACGGAGCAGTTCTTC
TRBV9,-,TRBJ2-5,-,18,CASSVAGTWDSRGETQYF,TGTGCCAGCAGCGTAGCCGGAACATGGGACTCGCGAGGGGAGACCCAGTACTTC
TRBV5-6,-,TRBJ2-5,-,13,CASSNGQWQTQYF,TGTGCCAGCAGCAATGGACAGTGGCAGACCCAGTACTTC
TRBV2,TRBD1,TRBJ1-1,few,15,CASPTDRGSVTEAFF,TGTGCCAGCCCAACGGACAGGGGGTCCGTTACTGAAGCTTTCTTT
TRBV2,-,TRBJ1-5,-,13,CASSKRGDQPQHF,TGTGCCAGTAGCAAGCGGGGGGATCAGCCCCAGCATTTT
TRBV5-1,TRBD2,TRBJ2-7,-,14,CASSLGGRDSEQYF,TGCGCCAGCAGCTTAGGCGGGAGGGATTCCGAGCAGTACTTC
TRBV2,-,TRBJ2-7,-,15,CASSDTDSVSYEQYF,TGTGCCAGCAGTGACACGGACTCCGTCTCCTACGAGCAGTACTTC
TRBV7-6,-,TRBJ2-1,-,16,CASSLAGHEVWGYKFF,TGTGCCAGCAGCTTAGCGGGACACGAGGTTTGGGGGTACAAATTCTTC
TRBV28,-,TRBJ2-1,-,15,CASRDQRSSYNEQFF,TGTGCCAGCAGGGATCAGAGGAGCTCCTACAATGAGCAGTTCTTC
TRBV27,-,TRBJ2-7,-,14,CASGSFGDWDEQYF,TGTGCCAGCGGTTCCTTCGGCGACTGGGACGAGCAGTACTTC
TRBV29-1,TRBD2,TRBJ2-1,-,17,CSARTSGVPFSYNEQFF,TGCAGCGCGAGGACTAGCGGGGTACCATTCTCCTACAATGAGCAGTTCTTC
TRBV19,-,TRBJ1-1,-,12,CASIGQGWRAFF,TGTGCCAGTATTGGGCAGGGTTGGAGAGCTTTCTTT
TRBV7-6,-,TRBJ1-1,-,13,CASSLRGNTEAFF,TGTGCCAGCAGCTTACGCGGGAACACTGAAGCTTTCTTT
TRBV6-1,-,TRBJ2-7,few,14,CASSAYRSSYEQYF,TGTGCCAGCAGTGCCTACAGATCTTCCTACGAGCAGTACTTC
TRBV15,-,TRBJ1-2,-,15,CATSRELRTPYGYTF,TGTGCCACCAGCAGAGAACTTCGCACTCCTTATGGCTACACCTTC
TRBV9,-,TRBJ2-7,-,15,CASSPHWGRSYEQYF,TGTGCCAGCAGCCCCCACTGGGGGCGTAGCTACGAGCAGTACTTC
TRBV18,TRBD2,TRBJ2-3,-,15,CASSTAGGNTDTQYF,TGTGCCAGCTCAACAGCGGGAGGGAATACAGATACGCAGTATTTT
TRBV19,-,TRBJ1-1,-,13,CASSRQASTEAFF,TGTGCCAGTAGTAGACAGGCCAGTACTGAAGCTTTCTTT
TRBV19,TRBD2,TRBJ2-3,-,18,CASSIDRTSGDLTDTQYF,TGTGCCAGTAGTATAGACCGGACTAGCGGGGACCTCACAGATACGCAGTATTTT
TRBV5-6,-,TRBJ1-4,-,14,CASSPVPNDEKLFF,TGTGCCAGCAGCCCCGTTCCTAATGATGAAAAACTGTTTTTT
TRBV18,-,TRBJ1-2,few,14,CASSPSGQVYGYTF,TGTGCCAGCTCACCTTCGGGACAAGTCTATGGCTACACCTTC
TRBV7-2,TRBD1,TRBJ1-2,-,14,CASSQGQGNYGYTF,TGTGCCAGCAGCCAAGGACAGGGAAACTATGGCTACACCTTC